Below are 30 T cell receptor beta chains sequenced from a single sample in a study of blood T cell repertoires in COVID-19. TCRdb's table, derived via immunoSEQ multiplex PCR, lists solely in-frame clones and lacks some. Seen here are 150,000 or so clones, approximately 86% observed once, and the top ten hold under 4.5%. Sequenced sample: PBMCs or T cells enriched from blood (not recorded which). All receptors derive from a woman aged 40 to 50 who had been exposed to COVID-19.

This chain connects TRBV3-1 (or the pseudogene TRBV3-2) to TRBJ1-5; 7 bases align to TRBD1. Unmatched junction bases numbered 4, after V lost 4 bases and J lost 4 bases. CDR1 and CDR2 from the germline V gene are LGHDT and YNNKEL (reference sequence). This CDR3 has 14 amino acids. The CDR3 nucleotides are TGTGCCAGCAGCCCCTCAGGGGGTAATCAGCCCCAGCATTTT. Translating gives CASSPSGGNQPQHF.

The rearrangement uses TRBV2 and TRBJ2-6; a weak D match, TRBD1 (6 bases). Trimming took 7 bases from V and 0 from J, leaving 13 bases between them. The CDR3 consists of 16 residues. The germline V gene has CDR1 SNHLY and CDR2 FYNNEI. The CDR3 nucleotides read TGTGCCAGCACCAGGGGAGCCCCCTCTGGGGCCAACGTCCTGACTTTC. It codes for CASTRGAPSGANVLTF. The whole variable domain, remainder taken from reference TRBV2 and TRBJ2-6, is EPEVTQTPSHQVTQMGQEVILRCVPISNHLYFYWYRQILGQKVEFLVSFYNNEISEKSEIFDDQFSVERPDGSNFTLKIRSTKLEDSAMYFCASTRGAPSGANVLTFGAGSRLTVL.

The chain joins TRBV3-1 (or the pseudogene TRBV3-2) to TRBJ1-5; no reliable D call. From germline, CDR1 is LGHDT and CDR2 YNNKEL (reference sequence). This CDR3 has 15 residues. Deletions cut 0 bases from V and 2 bases from J, with 8 bases between. CDR3 nucleotide sequence: TGTGCCAGCAGCCAAGATCTCCAGGGCAATCAGCCCCAGCATTTT. Its protein product is CASSQDLQGNQPQHF.

The J gene is TRBJ2-3, the V gene TRBV12-5; 8 bases agree with TRBD2. The CDR3 is made up of 17 amino acids. The J segment lost 2 bases and the V segment lost 6 bases, leaving 13 bases of the junction unmatched. CDR1 is LGHNT, CDR2 FRNRAP, per germline. CDR3 in DNA: TGTGCTAGTGGCTCCCCCTCCGGGGGGGCCAACACAGATACGCAGTATTTT. This encodes CASGSPSGGANTDTQYF.

This chain uses TRBV2 with TRBJ2-1; 10 bases agree with TRBD2. The length of the CDR3 is 15 residues. The ends lost 6 bases at V and 7 bases at J; junction bases unmatched: 9. CDR1 is SNHLY, CDR2 FYNNEI, per germline. The DNA of the CDR3 is TGTGCCAGCAGGAGGGCTGGACTAGCGGTAAATGAGCAGTTCTTC. Translation gives CASRRAGLAVNEQFF.

The rearrangement links TRBV11-3 to TRBJ2-1; the match to TRBD2 covers 13 bases. J lost 7 bases, V lost 5 bases, and 8 bases had no gene match. The germline gives CDR1 SGHNT, CDR2 YENEEA. The CDR3 has 16 residues. CDR3 sequence: CASSVTGTSGKNEQFF. CDR3 nucleotide sequence: TGTGCCAGCAGCGTCACCGGGACTAGCGGGAAGAATGAGCAGTTCTTC.

The rearrangement links TRBV28 to TRBJ1-4; maybe TRBD1 (5 bases). Germline V gene sequence: CDR1 MDHEN, CDR2 SYDVKM. V lost 6 bases to trimming and J lost 7 bases, with 18 bases between them. CDR3 length: 15 residues. This CDR3 reads CASSSGGGTSEKLFF. In nucleotides, the CDR3 is TGTGCCAGCAGCTCCGGGGGAGGGACGAGTGAAAAACTGTTTTTT.

Note on this clone: This specimen includes other DNA sequences encoding the same CDR3. The rearrangement links TRBV20-1 to TRBJ2-7, with D possibly matching TRBD1 (5 bases). Trimming shortened V by 1 base and J by 4 bases, and 5 bases separated the two germline ends. CDR3 length: 11 amino acids. Germline V gene lookup returns CDR1 DFQATT and CDR2 SNEGSKA (reference sequence). Here the CDR3 reads CSARAGYEQYF. CDR3 DNA: TGCAGTGCTAGAGCAGGGTACGAGCAGTACTTC.

The CDR3 DNA reads as TGTGCCAGCAGCCCCCTTAGCCGGATAGCGGAGGCCTACGAGCAGTACTTC. It encodes CASSPLSRIAEAYEQYF. The rearrangement uses TRBV7-2 and TRBJ2-7; possibly TRBD2 for D (6 bases). V lost 5 bases and J 2 bases, leaving 22 bases between the germline ends. From germline, CDR1 is SGHTA and CDR2 FQGNSA. The CDR3 has 17 amino acids.

The chain has TRBV10-3 and TRBJ1-6, with D perhaps TRBD1 (6 bases). Germline V gives CDR1 ENHRY, CDR2 SYGVKD. The CDR3 has 15 amino acids. Trimming removed 2 bases from V and 7 bases from J, with 12 bases in between. The CDR3 sequence is CAISEPDSTNSPLHF. In nucleotides, the CDR3 is TGTGCCATCAGTGAGCCGGACAGCACAAATTCACCCCTCCACTTT.

The chain uses TRBV18 and TRBJ2-1, with TRBD1 matching over 8 bases. Germline V gene sequence: CDR1 KGHSH, CDR2 LQKENI. The trim removed 0 bases at V and 6 bases at J, leaving 7 bases unmatched. CDR3 length: 16 amino acids. CDR3 sequence (DNA): TGTGCCAGCTCACCACCGAAGACAGGGGCGAGCAATGAGCAGTTCTTC. This codes for CASSPPKTGASNEQFF.

V is TRBV19 and J is TRBJ2-3; a possible D gene is TRBD2 (6 bases). CDR1 and CDR2 from the germline V gene are LNHDA and SQIVND (reference sequence). V was cut by 6 bases and J by 4 bases, with 8 bases left in between. There are 12 residues in the CDR3. CDR3 coding DNA: TGTGCCAGTAGCCCGGGAGCAGATACGCAGTATTTT. As protein: CASSPGADTQYF.

J is TRBJ2-1 and V is TRBV7-3; perhaps TRBD2 as D (6 bases). The CDR3 contains 13 residues. The V and J ends lost 1 base and 9 bases respectively, with 10 bases between them. Per the germline V gene, CDR1 is SGHTA and CDR2 is FQGTGA. The CDR3 loop is CASSLSSEGEQFF. The DNA for the CDR3 is TGTGCCAGCAGCTTAAGCTCGGAGGGTGAGCAGTTCTTC.

The genes are TRBV7-2 and TRBJ1-3; 9 bases line up with TRBD1. Germline V gives CDR1 SGHTA, CDR2 FQGNSA. The CDR3 contains 19 residues. With 5 bases clipped from V and 1 base from J, the junction kept 15 bases outside the gene matches. CDR3 sequence: CASSRTGTGSVGSGNTIYF. In DNA, the CDR3 is TGTGCCAGCAGCCGTACCGGGACAGGGTCTGTAGGGTCTGGAAACACCATATATTTT.

This clone has only a few counts. The chain is built from TRBV10-3 and TRBJ1-3, with 7 bases identical to TRBD1. With 10 bases clipped from V and 1 base from J, the junction kept 10 bases outside the gene matches. CDR1 and CDR2 (germline): ENHRY, SYGVKD. The CDR3 length is 15 residues. CDR3 sequence: CATWDRRFSGNTIYF. CDR3 in DNA: TGTGCCACCTGGGACAGACGTTTTTCTGGAAACACCATATATTTT.

The chain has TRBV18 and TRBJ2-7, with D possibly TRBD2 on 6 matching bases. V was cut by 5 bases and J by 2 bases, with 16 bases left in between. CDR1 is KGHSH and CDR2 is LQKENI in the germline V gene. The CDR3 length is 15 residues. This CDR3 reads CASSDRGISTYEQYF. CDR3 nucleotides: TGTGCCAGCTCAGACCGGGGGATATCAACCTACGAGCAGTACTTC.

The V gene is TRBV5-4, the J gene TRBJ2-7; 12 bases agree with TRBD2. CDR3 size: 15 residues. CDR1 SGHNT and CDR2 YYREEE come from the germline V gene (reference sequence). J was trimmed by 8 bases and V by 4 bases; bases with no gene match: 10. The CDR3 spells CASSPTSGGRIKQYF. The CDR3 DNA follows: TGTGCCAGCAGCCCGACTAGCGGGGGAAGGATAAAGCAGTACTTC.

This CDR3 reads CASRSDKYTEAFF. The CDR3 nucleotides read TGCGCCAGCAGAAGTGACAAATACACTGAAGCTTTCTTT. V usage is TRBV10-1 and J usage is TRBJ1-1, with unresolved D. CDR3 length equals 13 residues. In germline, CDR1 is WNHNN, CDR2 SYGVQD (reference sequence). Trimming shortened V by 6 bases and J by 3 bases, and 11 bases separated the two germline ends.

The J gene is TRBJ2-1, the V gene TRBV15; TRBD2 might be the D (6 bases). Germline CDR1 reads LNHNV; CDR2 reads YYDKDF (reference sequence). The ends were cut back, 1 base at V and 9 bases at J, with 10 bases in the middle. The CDR3 is 13 residues long. Here the CDR3 reads CATSRAGRSEQFF. The CDR3 bases are TGTGCCACCAGCAGAGCGGGGAGGAGTGAGCAGTTCTTC.

The chain couples TRBV9 to TRBJ2-1; 7 nucleotides line up with TRBD1. V lost 5 bases to trimming and J lost 15 bases; unmatched junction nucleotides: 8. The CDR3 consists of 11 residues. Germline V gives CDR1 SGDLS, CDR2 YYNGEE. The CDR3 reads CASRGDREWFF. CDR3 coding DNA: TGTGCCAGCAGAGGAGACAGGGAGTGGTTCTTC.

The chain links TRBV19 to TRBJ1-1, with 7 bases that match TRBD1. V dropped 5 bases and J dropped 3; count of bases not matched to a gene: 9. The CDR3 has 15 amino acids. Germline values: CDR1 LNHDA, CDR2 SQIVND (reference sequence). The CDR3 is CASSENRGVDTEAFF. The CDR3 DNA reads as TGTGCCAGTAGTGAAAACAGGGGAGTGGACACTGAAGCTTTCTTT.

The V gene is TRBV19, the J gene TRBJ2-5; TRBD2 matches 9 bases. V dropped 3 bases and J dropped 3; count of bases not matched to a gene: 5. Germline CDR1 LNHDA, CDR2 SQIVND (reference sequence). The CDR3 covers 15 residues. The CDR3 coding sequence is TGTGCCAGTAGTATTCTTGTAGCGGGGGAAGAGACCCAGTACTTC. It is translated as CASSILVAGEETQYF.

CDR3 nucleotide sequence: TGTGCCAGCAGTCGGCCGGGAGAGACCTACAATGAGCAGTTCTTC. Protein product: CASSRPGETYNEQFF. The V call is TRBV27, the J call TRBJ2-1, with D possibly being TRBD2 (6 bases). This CDR3 has 15 amino acids. V shed 5 bases and J shed 2 bases, with 13 bases lying between them. Looked up from germline, CDR1 is MNHEY and CDR2 is SMNVEV (reference sequence).

The rearrangement links TRBV9 to TRBJ2-1; TRBD2 matches 11 bases. V was clipped by 3 bases and J by 8 bases; unmatched bases: 10. This CDR3 contains 16 residues. Germline CDR1 SGDLS, CDR2 YYNGEE. CDR3 nucleotides: TGTGCCAGCAGCGCCCGACTAGCGGGATTGTTCGATGAGCAGTTCTTC. It codes for CASSARLAGLFDEQFF.

The DNA of the CDR3 is TGCGCCAGCAGCTCAAGGACGGGGAACTACGAGCAGTACTTC. It is translated as CASSSRTGNYEQYF. The chain carries TRBV5-1 and TRBJ2-7, with D possibly matching TRBD2 (5 bases). The CDR3 spans 14 residues. Germline V gene sequence: CDR1 SGHRS, CDR2 YFSETQ. V lost 3 bases, J lost 3 bases, and 13 bases lay in between.

The chain combines TRBV5-1 with TRBJ2-1, with D perhaps matching TRBD2 (5 bases). The V end lost 2 bases, the J end lost 10 bases, and 19 bases lay between the germline ends. This CDR3 spans 15 amino acids. Germline CDR1 SGHRS, CDR2 YFSETQ. CDR3 region: CASSLAPGSSREQFF. The CDR3, as DNA: TGCGCCAGCAGCTTAGCCCCCGGATCTAGCCGGGAGCAGTTCTTC.

The count of this clone is one. The V call is TRBV4-1, the J call TRBJ2-3; D is ambiguous. Trimming pared 4 bases from V and 0 bases from J, leaving 11 bases between. The germline CDR1 and CDR2 sequences are MGHRA and YSYEKL. The CDR3 is 15 residues long. CDR3 region: CASSPLEPSTDTQYF. DNA of the CDR3: TGCGCCAGCAGCCCTTTAGAGCCTAGCACAGATACGCAGTATTTT.

This chain uses TRBV27 with TRBJ1-4; TRBD1 matches at 9 bases. The CDR3 extends over 14 amino acids. J was trimmed by 10 bases and V by 4 bases; bases with no gene match: 7. Germline V gene lookup returns CDR1 MNHEY and CDR2 SMNVEV (reference sequence). Here the CDR3 DNA reads TGTGCCAGCAGTTCCGACAGGGGGTGGACAAAACTGTTTTTT. Translating gives CASSSDRGWTKLFF.

The chain joins TRBV27 to TRBJ1-2, with D perhaps TRBD1 (6 bases). Germline V gene sequence: CDR1 MNHEY, CDR2 SMNVEV (reference sequence). Trimming removed 5 bases at V and 5 bases at J, with 12 bases between. CDR3 length: 13 amino acids. This CDR3 is CASSRTASYGYTF. DNA of the CDR3: TGTGCCAGCAGTCGGACAGCCAGTTATGGCTACACCTTC.

The chain combines TRBV4-3 with TRBJ2-1; TRBD2 agrees at 12 bases. The ends lost 1 base at V and 10 bases at J; junction bases unmatched: 14. The CDR3 covers 18 residues. The germline gives CDR1 LGHNA, CDR2 YSLEER. The CDR3 loop reads CASSQVPRTSGTRGEQFF. The DNA of the CDR3 is TGCGCCAGCAGCCAAGTACCCCGGACTAGCGGGACGAGAGGGGAGCAGTTCTTC.